Listed here is a single T cell receptor beta chain. TCRdb redid the calling of the 5' RACE reads with MiXCR, one entry per CDR3 protein. The sample lists a few hundred thousand distinct CDR3 sequences; roughly a tenth were seen once. The entry originates in a study of T-cell memory formation after mild COVID-19. Trimming removed 3 bases from V and 4 bases from J, with 13 bases in between. This CDR3 has 15 residues. Germline V lookup: CDR1 SEHNR, CDR2 FQNEAQ (reference sequence). The chain joins TRBV7-9 to TRBJ2-1; TRBD1 is a possible D gene (5 bases). This receptor was obtained from a man between 18 and 29 years old who had mild COVID-19 (a few samples of this study predate the infection). Cell type and time point are not known. Sequencing was carried out using PBMCs or a T cell subset sorted from them (not recorded which). The CDR3 coding sequence is TGTGCCAGCAGCTTTAAGGGGCAGTATTACAATGAGCAGTTCTTC. Encoded protein: CASSFKGQYYNEQFF.